The 31 T cell receptor beta chains reported below all come from one sample, sequenced in a study of blood T cell repertoires in COVID-19. The table came from immunoSEQ multiplex PCR; TCRdb's copy has only in-frame clones and leaves some out. The table has 400,000 or so clones, over 75% seen once; the top ten hold 1% to 1.3%. Sequenced: PBMCs or T cells enriched from blood (not recorded which). These receptors were collected from a young man who had recovered from COVID-19.

This chain joins TRBV19 and TRBJ2-7, with D possibly being TRBD1 (6 bases). Germline V gene lookup returns CDR1 LNHDA and CDR2 SQIVND (reference sequence). V lost 5 bases and J lost 5, with 13 bases in between. This CDR3 is built from 13 residues. In nucleotides, the CDR3 is TGTGCCAGTAGTCCCGGACAGAGCGACGAGCAGTACTTC. It yields the protein CASSPGQSDEQYF.

The rearrangement links TRBV7-9 to TRBJ2-1; D perhaps matches TRBD2 (5 bases). V shed 5 bases and J shed 3 bases, with 14 bases lying between them. The germline CDR1 and CDR2 sequences are SEHNR and FQNEAQ (reference sequence). This CDR3 spans 15 amino acids. The CDR3: CASSGSWLIYNEQFF. CDR3 nucleotide sequence: TGTGCCAGCAGCGGGAGTTGGCTAATCTACAATGAGCAGTTCTTC.

The V gene is TRBV11-2, the J gene TRBJ1-3; possibly TRBD1 for D (5 bases). From germline, CDR1 is SGHAT and CDR2 FQNNGV. V was cut by 5 bases and J by 2 bases, with 10 bases left in between. This CDR3 region has 14 residues. The DNA of the CDR3 is TGTGCCAGCAGCGGGAGGGGAGCTGGAAACACCATATATTTT. It encodes CASSGRGAGNTIYF.

V and J are TRBV19 and TRBJ2-7; perhaps TRBD1 as D (6 bases). Trimming removed 4 bases from V and 4 bases from J, with 14 bases in between. This CDR3 has 14 amino acids. Germline V gene sequence: CDR1 LNHDA, CDR2 SQIVND (reference sequence). The CDR3 nucleotides are TGTGCCAGTAGTACAGGGGCCGCGGTTTACGAGCAGTACTTC. Its protein is CASSTGAAVYEQYF.

V and J are TRBV29-1 and TRBJ2-2, with TRBD1 matching over 7 bases. This CDR3 region has 14 residues. Germline V CDR1 and CDR2: SQVTM, ANQGSEA. Unmatched junction bases numbered 1, after V lost 3 bases and J lost 0 bases. CDR3: CSVEGQTNTGELFF. CDR3 nucleotide sequence: TGCAGCGTTGAGGGACAGACGAACACCGGGGAGCTGTTTTTT.

CDR3 coding DNA: TGTGCCAGCAGTTCAAATCGGGGGACGCAGTATTTT. Its protein is CASSSNRGTQYF. This chain uses TRBV12-3 or TRBV12-4 with TRBJ2-3; D is perhaps TRBD2 (6 bases). The CDR3 covers 12 residues. The ends were cut back, 4 bases at V and 9 bases at J, with 11 bases in the middle.

V is TRBV6-5 and J is TRBJ2-4; D ambiguous. Germline V lookup: CDR1 MNHEY, CDR2 SVGAGI. The germline V and J ends were trimmed by 5 bases and 5 bases, with 10 bases remaining between them. The CDR3 totals 13 residues. The CDR3 bases are TGTGCCAGCAGTCGCCTTACACAAAACATTCAGTACTTC. As protein: CASSRLTQNIQYF.

This chain connects TRBV9 to TRBJ2-3, with TRBD2 identical over 7 bases. Germline assignment: CDR1 SGDLS and CDR2 YYNGEE. The V and J ends lost 3 bases and 4 bases, in that order; junction bases with no gene match: 5. The CDR3 is made up of 14 amino acids. CDR3 region: CASSDTTSPDTQYF. DNA of the CDR3: TGTGCCAGCAGCGACACGACTAGCCCAGATACGCAGTATTTT.

Worth noting for this clone: Different DNA sequences within this sample yield the same CDR3. The CDR3 sequence is CSVDGREGLDEQFF. CDR3 DNA sequence: TGCAGCGTTGATGGGCGGGAGGGCCTCGATGAGCAGTTCTTC. V usage is TRBV29-1 and J usage is TRBJ2-1; 9 nucleotides match TRBD2. Germline trimming cut 3 bases from V and 8 bases from J; bases unmatched to any gene: 8. The germline V gene has CDR1 SQVTM and CDR2 ANQGSEA. The CDR3 sequence is 14 residues long.

This rearrangement joins TRBV15 to TRBJ2-5; 7 nucleotides line up with TRBD2. The V gene end was trimmed by 0 bases and the J gene end by 3 bases; junction bases not matched to a gene: 4. The germline CDR1 and CDR2 sequences are LNHNV and YYDKDF (reference sequence). The CDR3 is 15 residues long. CDR3 region: CATSRDGLAEETQYF. In DNA, the CDR3 is TGTGCCACCAGCAGAGATGGCCTAGCGGAAGAGACCCAGTACTTC.

The rearrangement links TRBV28 to TRBJ1-5; D may be TRBD1 (5 bases). Germline values: CDR1 MDHEN, CDR2 SYDVKM. Trimming cost V 5 bases and J 11 bases, with 16 bases left between them. The CDR3 runs to 13 residues. CDR3 sequence: CASSLQAPGAQHF. CDR3 coding DNA: TGTGCCAGCAGTCTACAGGCCCCGGGGGCCCAGCATTTT.

The chain employs TRBV6-6 and TRBJ1-2; D is ambiguous. The CDR3 contains 12 residues. V lost 7 bases and J lost 5, with 11 bases in between. Germline CDR1 MNHNY, CDR2 SVGAGI (reference sequence). The CDR3 DNA is TGTGCCAGCACCAATAGCGGTTATGGCTACACCTTC. Translated: CASTNSGYGYTF.

Remarks on this clone: Other DNA sequences in this specimen translate into the identical CDR3. The chain has TRBV6-5 and TRBJ1-5; 7 bases align to TRBD1. CDR1 MNHEY and CDR2 SVGAGI come from the germline V gene. V shed 6 bases, J shed 1 base, and the junction held 3 bases outside the gene matches. CDR3 length: 14 amino acids. The CDR3 here is CASRGQISNQPQHF. The CDR3 region has the DNA TGTGCCAGCAGGGGACAGATAAGCAATCAGCCCCAGCATTTT.

The V and J genes are TRBV5-4 and TRBJ2-1, with a tentative D call TRBD2 (5 bases). CDR3 length: 15 amino acids. V shed 4 bases and J shed 5 bases, with 16 bases lying between them. CDR1 is SGHNT and CDR2 is YYREEE in the germline V gene (reference sequence). The CDR3 DNA is TGTGCCAGCAGCCCTAGGTTGAGCGGAAACAATGAGCAGTTCTTC. Its translation is CASSPRLSGNNEQFF.

This chain uses TRBV12-3 or TRBV12-4 with TRBJ1-2; weak D call: TRBD1 (5 bases). The V end lost 3 bases, the J end lost 8 bases, and 10 bases lay between the germline ends. The CDR3 covers 12 residues. CDR3 DNA sequence: TGTGCCAGCAGTTTGGGGGGGAACGGCTACACCTTC. It encodes CASSLGGNGYTF.

Regarding this clone: Distinct nucleotide sequences in the sample also encode this CDR3. The rearrangement joins TRBV7-3 to TRBJ2-1; 7 bases map to TRBD2. The V segment lost 3 bases and the J segment 0 bases; nucleotides outside the gene matches: 2. The CDR3 contains 15 residues. Germline CDR1 reads SGHTA; CDR2 reads FQGTGA. CDR3 region: CASSLGLSSYNEQFF. The CDR3 region has the DNA TGTGCCAGCAGCTTGGGACTAAGCTCCTACAATGAGCAGTTCTTC.

J is TRBJ2-1 and V is TRBV28; TRBD1 is a possible D gene (6 bases). The CDR3 contains 15 residues. V was shortened by 3 bases and J by 9 bases, with 18 bases between the two germline ends. The germline gives CDR1 MDHEN, CDR2 SYDVKM. The CDR3, as DNA: TGTGCCAGCAGTTTGCCCAGGGGCATAACGGGTGAGCAGTTCTTC. This encodes CASSLPRGITGEQFF.

The chain couples TRBV18 to TRBJ2-2; possible D gene TRBD2, 5 bases. This CDR3 has 15 residues. The germline V gene has CDR1 KGHSH and CDR2 LQKENI. Trimming shortened V by 6 bases and J by 1 base, and 12 bases separated the two germline ends. The CDR3 sequence is CASSPGELNTGELFF. The CDR3 nucleotides read TGTGCCAGCTCGCCCGGGGAGTTGAACACCGGGGAGCTGTTTTTT. The entire variable domain, with the rest obtained from reference TRBV18 and TRBJ2-2, is as follows: NAGVMQNPRHLVRRRGQEARLRCSPMKGHSHVYWYRQLPEEGLKFMVYLQKENIIDESGMPKERFSAEFPKEGPSILRIQQVVRGDSAAYFCASSPGELNTGELFFGEGSRLTVL.

The chain has TRBV5-6 and TRBJ1-1; no clear D gene. The CDR3 consists of 11 residues. Germline V gene lookup returns CDR1 SGHDT and CDR2 YYEEEE. Deletions cut 2 bases from V and 4 bases from J, with 3 bases between. The CDR3, as DNA: TGTGCCAGCAGCTTAGCCACTGAAGCTTTCTTT. This codes for CASSLATEAFF. Filled out from reference TRBV5-6 and TRBJ1-1, the complete variable domain reads DAGVTQSPTHLIKTRGQQVTLRCSPKSGHDTVSWYQQALGQGPQFIFQYYEEEERQRGNFPDRFSGHQFPNYSSELNVNALLLGDSALYLCASSLATEAFFGQGTRLTVV.

The V and J genes are TRBV11-1 and TRBJ2-1; 12 nucleotides align to TRBD1. Germline V gene sequence: CDR1 SGHAT, CDR2 FQDESV (reference sequence). Trimming at V came to 1 base and at J to 6 bases, leaving 4 bases not matched to a gene. The CDR3 length is 16 residues. The CDR3 loop is CASSLGGTGGFNEQFF. In DNA form, the CDR3 reads TGTGCCAGCAGCTTAGGGGGGACAGGGGGCTTCAATGAGCAGTTCTTC.

This clone was found a few times. The V gene is TRBV7-3, the J gene TRBJ2-2; the match to TRBD1 covers 9 bases. Germline trimming cut 5 bases from V and 3 bases from J; bases unmatched to any gene: 10. Germline values: CDR1 SGHTA, CDR2 FQGTGA. CDR3 size: 17 residues. The CDR3 here is CASSLIRDRVDTGELFF. The CDR3 DNA reads as TGTGCCAGCAGCCTAATCCGGGACAGGGTAGACACCGGGGAGCTGTTTTTT. The variable domain in full, with the rest retrieved from reference TRBV7-3 and TRBJ2-2, is GAGVSQTPSNKVTEKGKYVELRCDPISGHTALYWYRQSLGQGPEFLIYFQGTGAADDSGLPNDRFFAVRPEGSVSTLKIQRTERGDSAVYLCASSLIRDRVDTGELFFGEGSRLTVL.

This chain connects TRBV28 to TRBJ1-2, with 8 bases aligning to TRBD1. With V trimmed by 8 bases and J by 2 bases, 1 base remained unmatched. The CDR3 runs to 12 residues. The germline gives CDR1 MDHEN, CDR2 SYDVKM. The CDR3 spells CASWDRNYGYTF. CDR3 in DNA: TGTGCCAGCTGGGACAGGAACTATGGCTACACCTTC.

The chain combines TRBV4-1 with TRBJ2-7; 14 nucleotides align to TRBD2. V trimming: 4 bases; J trimming: 4 bases; junction bases outside the gene matches: 12. CDR3 size: 18 residues. Germline lookup yields CDR1 MGHRA and CDR2 YSYEKL. Here the CDR3 DNA reads TGCGCCAGCAGCCCGCCCCCCGGGACTAGCGGGAGACGGTACGAGCAGTACTTC. Its translation: CASSPPPGTSGRRYEQYF.

This clone was observed a few times. This chain links TRBV6-5 with TRBJ1-5; D possibly corresponds to TRBD1 (5 bases). This CDR3 has 14 amino acids. V was shortened by 7 bases and J by 9 bases, with 19 bases between the two germline ends. Germline values: CDR1 MNHEY, CDR2 SVGAGI. CDR3 protein: CASIRVGGSRPQHF. The DNA for the CDR3 is TGTGCCAGCATACGGGTCGGGGGGAGTAGGCCCCAGCATTTT.

The V and J genes are TRBV29-1 and TRBJ2-7; possibly TRBD1 for D (6 bases). The V gene lost 1 base and the J gene lost 7 bases, with 14 bases spanning the gap. From germline, CDR1 is SQVTM and CDR2 ANQGSEA. The length of the CDR3 is 13 residues. CDR3 protein: CSVEGTAFGEQYF. As DNA, the CDR3 is TGCAGCGTTGAAGGGACAGCTTTTGGAGAGCAGTACTTC.

V gene TRBV30 combines with J gene TRBJ1-5; 7 nucleotides match TRBD1. V gave up 0 bases and J gave up 5 bases; unmatched junction bases: 4. This CDR3 has 14 residues. Germline CDR1 reads GTSNPN; CDR2 reads SVGIG (reference sequence). The CDR3 nucleotides are TGTGCCTGGAGTGTGGGGACAGCGGATCAGCCCCAGCATTTT. Translating it yields CAWSVGTADQPQHF. The entire variable domain, with the rest obtained from reference TRBV30 and TRBJ1-5, is as follows: SQTIHQWPATLVQPVGSPLSLECTVEGTSNPNLYWYRQAAGRGLQLLFYSVGIGQISSEVPQNLSASRPQDRQFILSSKKLLLSDSGFYLCAWSVGTADQPQHFGDGTRLSIL.

The chain recombines TRBV7-2 with TRBJ1-6, with TRBD1 matching 10 bases. Germline loops: CDR1 SGHTA, CDR2 FQGNSA. J was trimmed by 9 bases and V by 5 bases; bases with no gene match: 7. This CDR3 comprises 15 residues. Here the CDR3 reads CASSPTRDRGSPLHF. The CDR3, as DNA: TGTGCCAGCAGCCCGACCCGGGACAGGGGTTCACCCCTCCACTTT. Full variable domain (outside the CDR3, taken from reference TRBV7-2 and TRBJ1-6): GAGVSQSPSNKVTEKGKDVELRCDPISGHTALYWYRQSLGQGLEFLIYFQGNSAPDKSGLPSDRFSAERTGGSVSTLTIQRTQQEDSAVYLCASSPTRDRGSPLHFGNGTRLTVT.

The genes are TRBV24-1 and TRBJ2-1, with TRBD1 as a possible D gene (6 bases). V gave up 3 bases and J gave up 0 bases, with 8 bases separating them. The CDR3 length is 15 residues. Per the germline V gene, CDR1 is KGHDR and CDR2 is SFDVKD. CDR3 sequence: CATSDGQSSYNEQFF. CDR3 DNA: TGTGCCACCAGTGATGGACAGAGCTCCTACAATGAGCAGTTCTTC.

This chain uses TRBV5-1 with TRBJ1-1; 7 bases are shared with TRBD1. The CDR3 runs to 15 residues. Per germline, CDR1 SGHRS and CDR2 YFSETQ. Unmatched junction bases numbered 5, after V lost 0 bases and J lost 3 bases. CDR3 residues: CASSLVPGGDTEAFF. In nucleotides, the CDR3 is TGCGCCAGCAGCTTGGTTCCAGGGGGAGACACTGAAGCTTTCTTT.

The chain joins TRBV5-1 to TRBJ2-1; 7 bases agree with TRBD2. The CDR3 extends over 15 amino acids. Germline-derived CDR1 and CDR2 are SGHRS and YFSETQ. V shed 4 bases and J 2 bases; nucleotides not matched to a gene: 6. This CDR3 reads CASSRTAGTYNEQFF. In DNA form, the CDR3 reads TGCGCCAGCAGCCGTACAGCGGGGACCTACAATGAGCAGTTCTTC.

The gene calls are TRBV3-1 (or the pseudogene TRBV3-2) and TRBJ2-7; 10 nucleotides align to TRBD2. CDR1 is LGHDT and CDR2 is YNNKEL in the germline V gene (reference sequence). The J segment lost 2 bases and the V segment lost 5 bases, leaving 6 bases of the junction unmatched. The CDR3 is 15 amino acids. CDR3 DNA sequence: TGTGCCAGCAGCTTGGCTAGCGGGAGTGCCTACGAGCAGTACTTC. This encodes CASSLASGSAYEQYF.